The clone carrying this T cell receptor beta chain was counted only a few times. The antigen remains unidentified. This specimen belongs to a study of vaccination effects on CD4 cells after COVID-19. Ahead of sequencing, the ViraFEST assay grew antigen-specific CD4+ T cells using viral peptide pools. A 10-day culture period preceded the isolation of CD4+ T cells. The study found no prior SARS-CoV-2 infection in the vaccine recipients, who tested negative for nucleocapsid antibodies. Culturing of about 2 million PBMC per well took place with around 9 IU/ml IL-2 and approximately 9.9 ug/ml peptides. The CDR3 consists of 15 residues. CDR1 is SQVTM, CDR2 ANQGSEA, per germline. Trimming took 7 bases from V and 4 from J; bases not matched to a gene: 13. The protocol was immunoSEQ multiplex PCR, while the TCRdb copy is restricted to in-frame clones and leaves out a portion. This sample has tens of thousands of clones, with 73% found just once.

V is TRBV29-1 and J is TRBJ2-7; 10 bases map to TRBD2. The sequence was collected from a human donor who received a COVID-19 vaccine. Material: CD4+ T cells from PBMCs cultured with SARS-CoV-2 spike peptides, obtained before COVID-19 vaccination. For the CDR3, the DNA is TGCAGCGCGAAGTCACGGACTAGCGGCCTATACGAGCAGTACTTC. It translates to CSAKSRTSGLYEQYF.